The 21 T cell receptor beta chains below come from one sample, sequenced in a study of cytomegalovirus exposure and HLA in healthy donors. The primer mix had 60 Vbeta and 13 Jbeta primers. Clones were read by immunoSEQ multiplex PCR, and TCRdb kept only the in-frame ones, dropping some. The sample shows about 43,000 clones, 60% to 70% of them seen only once. Sequencing input: PBMCs. Receptor source: a man in his sixties in good health and CMV-seropositive.

Here the CDR3 reads CASSQSAGSTDTQYF. For the CDR3, the DNA is TGCGCCAGCAGCCAGTCAGCGGGTAGCACAGATACGCAGTATTTT. This chain joins TRBV4-3 and TRBJ2-3; D is possibly TRBD2 (6 bases). CDR3 size: 15 residues. Germline V gives CDR1 LGHNA, CDR2 YSLEER. V was pared by 3 bases and J by 0 bases, with 10 bases between.

The chain has TRBV25-1 and TRBJ1-1; D remains unclear. This CDR3 is 11 amino acids long. V was pared by 4 bases and J by 4 bases, with 4 bases between. Germline-derived CDR1 and CDR2 are MGHDK and SYGVNS. The CDR3, as DNA: TGTGCCAGCAGTGCTCTCACTGAAGCTTTCTTT. This sequence encodes CASSALTEAFF.

The chain joins TRBV29-1 to TRBJ1-2; D perhaps matches TRBD1 (6 bases). V was trimmed by 6 bases and J by 5 bases, leaving 13 bases between them. Per the germline V gene, CDR1 is SQVTM and CDR2 is ANQGSEA. The CDR3 is made up of 12 amino acids. The CDR3 spells CSVVGQIYGYTF. CDR3 coding DNA: TGCAGCGTGGTTGGACAGATTTATGGCTACACCTTC.

The V and J genes are TRBV4-1 and TRBJ1-2; 10 nucleotides agree with TRBD1. Trimming removed 2 bases from V and 4 bases from J; junction bases left unmatched: 7. The CDR3 consists of 16 residues. CDR1 is MGHRA and CDR2 is YSYEKL in the germline V gene. The CDR3: CASSQTTRDRGYGYTF. The DNA for the CDR3 is TGCGCCAGCAGCCAAACAACCCGGGACAGGGGCTATGGCTACACCTTC.

The chain couples TRBV6-1 to TRBJ1-5, with D hard to call. V was clipped by 1 base and J by 0 bases, with 7 bases between them. CDR1 is MNHNS, CDR2 SASEGT, per germline. This CDR3 contains 15 residues. In nucleotides, the CDR3 is TGTGCCAGCAGTGAAGTCGGGTATAGCAATCAGCCCCAGCATTTT. Protein product: CASSEVGYSNQPQHF.

V and J are TRBV4-1 and TRBJ1-3; D may be TRBD1 (5 bases). The germline CDR1 and CDR2 sequences are MGHRA and YSYEKL. The CDR3 is 19 residues long. V dropped 1 base and J dropped 0 bases, with 19 bases sitting between them. The CDR3 region has the DNA TGCGCCAGCAGCCAAGTCGGTTTGGCGGGGCCACGCTCTGGAAACACCATATATTTT. It encodes CASSQVGLAGPRSGNTIYF.

This chain links TRBV5-6 with TRBJ2-7, with no clear D. V was trimmed by 0 bases and J by 6 bases, leaving 16 bases between them. Germline V CDR1 and CDR2: SGHDT, YYEEEE. The CDR3 has 15 amino acids. CDR3 DNA sequence: TGTGCCAGCAGCTTGGGCGTCAGCGAAGTCGGCGAGCAGTACTTC. This codes for CASSLGVSEVGEQYF.

The V call is TRBV29-1, the J call TRBJ1-2; TRBD1 might be the D (5 bases). V was shortened by 4 bases and J by 5 bases, with 11 bases between the two germline ends. Germline assignment: CDR1 SQVTM and CDR2 ANQGSEA. CDR3 size: 12 residues. DNA of the CDR3: TGCAGCGTTGCGGGGGAGTGGTATGGCTACACCTTC. Translation gives CSVAGEWYGYTF. The full variable domain, completed using reference TRBV29-1 and TRBJ1-2, is SAVISQKPSRDICQRGTSLTIQCQVDSQVTMMFWYRQQPGQSLTLIATANQGSEATYESGFVIDKFPISRPNLTFSTLTVSNMSPEDSSIYLCSVAGEWYGYTFGSGTRLTVV.

The chain recombines TRBV7-9 with TRBJ2-1; 12 bases match TRBD2. Germline V gives CDR1 SEHNR, CDR2 FQNEAQ (reference sequence). This CDR3 is built from 14 residues. After removal of 5 bases from V and 7 bases from J, the junction contained 3 bases not matched to a gene. CDR3 in DNA: TGTGCCAGCAGCAGACTAGCGGGAGTAAATGAGCAGTTCTTC. Translated, it gives CASSRLAGVNEQFF.

This clone has more than one count but fewer than ten. This chain joins TRBV28 and TRBJ2-1; TRBD2 is a possible D gene (5 bases). Between the trimmed V and J ends, which lost 4 bases and 7 bases, there was a span of 17 bases. The germline CDR1 and CDR2 sequences are MDHEN and SYDVKM. The CDR3 runs 15 residues. CDR3 bases: TGTGCCAGCAGTTCATACACTAGGACGAGAAATGAGCAGTTCTTC. Translated, it gives CASSSYTRTRNEQFF.

The V call is TRBV6-4, the J call TRBJ2-5; 10 bases align to TRBD2. Germline CDR1 is MRHNA and CDR2 is SNTAGT. After removal of 3 bases from V and 4 bases from J, the junction contained 8 bases not matched to a gene. The CDR3 totals 16 residues. CDR3: CASSEKAGGPPETQYF. CDR3 nucleotide sequence: TGTGCCAGCAGTGAAAAAGCGGGAGGGCCGCCAGAGACCCAGTACTTC.

The chain couples TRBV10-2 to TRBJ2-2; 10 nucleotides line up with TRBD2. This CDR3 region has 16 residues. Germline V gene sequence: CDR1 WSHSY, CDR2 SAAADI. V was clipped by 5 bases and J by 4 bases; unmatched bases: 7. The CDR3 spells CASSPPGLAVTGELFF. The CDR3 DNA sequence: TGCGCCAGCAGTCCCCCCGGACTAGCGGTCACCGGGGAGCTGTTTTTT.

This clone was picked up a small number of times. The V and J genes are TRBV27 and TRBJ2-1; no clear D. CDR1 is MNHEY and CDR2 is SMNVEV in the germline V gene (reference sequence). This CDR3 region has 15 residues. Trimming pared 2 bases from V and 7 bases from J, leaving 15 bases between. The chain's CDR3 is CASSLRPLEINEQFF. CDR3 in DNA: TGTGCCAGCAGTTTAAGGCCTCTAGAGATTAATGAGCAGTTCTTC.

The chain is built from TRBV10-3 and TRBJ2-7; 7 bases are a match to TRBD2. This CDR3 is 18 amino acids long. Per the germline V gene, CDR1 is ENHRY and CDR2 is SYGVKD. V shed 2 bases and J 1 base; nucleotides not matched to a gene: 14. The CDR3 loop is CAISEDRLAEYLSYEQYF. The CDR3 nucleotides are TGTGCCATCAGTGAGGATCGACTAGCAGAATACCTATCCTACGAGCAGTACTTC.

This clone was seen a few times. This sequence joins TRBV5-6 and TRBJ2-1, with D perhaps TRBD2 (5 bases). The CDR3 consists of 15 residues. CDR1 SGHDT and CDR2 YYEEEE come from the germline V gene. V shed 0 bases and J shed 7 bases, with 14 bases lying between them. The CDR3, as DNA: TGTGCCAGCAGCTTGGAGGGAGCCCTGAGGAATGAGCAGTTCTTC. This encodes CASSLEGALRNEQFF. Based on the CDR3 plus reference TRBV5-6 and TRBJ2-1, the full variable domain is DAGVTQSPTHLIKTRGQQVTLRCSPKSGHDTVSWYQQALGQGPQFIFQYYEEEERQRGNFPDRFSGHQFPNYSSELNVNALLLGDSALYLCASSLEGALRNEQFFGPGTRLTVL.

V is TRBV9 and J is TRBJ2-7; D not resolved. V lost 0 bases and J lost 3, with 10 bases in between. Per germline, CDR1 SGDLS and CDR2 YYNGEE. The CDR3 is made up of 14 amino acids. The CDR3 is CASSVGWQNYEQYF. Here the CDR3 DNA reads TGTGCCAGCAGCGTAGGGTGGCAGAACTACGAGCAGTACTTC.

The gene calls are TRBV11-2 and TRBJ2-1; TRBD1 might be the D (6 bases). Deletions cut 3 bases from V and 4 bases from J, with 10 bases between. This CDR3 spans 14 amino acids. CDR1 is SGHAT, CDR2 FQNNGV, per germline. In nucleotides, the CDR3 is TGTGCCAGCAGCTTCCAAGGACAGTACAATGAGCAGTTCTTC. Encoded protein: CASSFQGQYNEQFF.

The chain employs TRBV21-1 and TRBJ1-2. TRBV21-1 constitutes a pseudogene. The CDR3 is 15 residues long. The CDR3 DNA is TGTGCCAGCAGCAGTATAGGGACTCGGAACTATGGCTACACCTTC. It encodes CASSSIGTRNYGYTF.

This rearrangement joins TRBV4-1 to TRBJ2-6; 8 nucleotides align to TRBD1. Germline CDR1 reads MGHRA; CDR2 reads YSYEKL. J was trimmed by 1 base and V by 0 bases; bases with no gene match: 5. This CDR3 is 18 amino acids long. The CDR3 DNA follows: TGCGCCAGCAGCCAAGATCAGACAGGGGAATCTGGGGCCAACGTCCTGACTTTC. Protein product: CASSQDQTGESGANVLTF.

This sequence joins TRBV5-1 and TRBJ2-3, with a tentative D call TRBD2 (6 bases). CDR3 size: 17 residues. With 0 bases removed from V and 5 bases from J, the gap between germline ends came to 19 bases. Germline V gene lookup returns CDR1 SGHRS and CDR2 YFSETQ. The CDR3 spells CASSLAPSGGPQDTQYF. CDR3 DNA sequence: TGCGCCAGCAGCTTGGCCCCAAGCGGAGGGCCCCAAGATACGCAGTATTTT.

V gene TRBV11-3 combines with J gene TRBJ2-1; D possibly corresponds to TRBD1 (6 bases). Germline assignment: CDR1 SGHNT and CDR2 YENEEA. This CDR3 is 14 amino acids long. Trimming removed 1 base at V and 9 bases at J, with 13 bases between. The CDR3 protein is CASSLGGLQAEQFF. The CDR3, as DNA: TGTGCCAGCAGCTTAGGGGGGCTTCAGGCTGAGCAGTTCTTC. Full variable domain (rest looked up from reference TRBV11-3 and TRBJ2-1): EAGVVQSPRYKIIEKKQPVAFWCNPISGHNTLYWYLQNLGQGPELLIRYENEEAVDDSQLPKDRFSAERLKGVDSTLKIQPAELGDSAVYLCASSLGGLQAEQFFGPGTRLTVL.